This T cell receptor beta chain was identified during a study of T cells after yellow fever vaccination. Looking at the study overall: The fractions with low cell numbers were processed using SMART-Seq v4 Ultra Low Input.

This CDR3 comprises 14 residues. Germline V gene data show CDR1 as LGHDT and CDR2 as YNNKEL (reference sequence). Deletions cut 6 bases from V and 1 base from J, with 13 bases between. To note about this clonotype: The antigen is undetermined.

Universal primer sites and UMIs were introduced during 5'RACE template-switching synthesis of TCR cDNA. MiXCR, run by TCRdb on the 5' RACE reads, gives a single entry per CDR3 protein. The repertoire holds under 600,000 distinct CDR3 sequences, with approximately 15% as singletons. Study-level points and caveats: Just a small share of clonotypes turned up in the CD4 compartment as well as the CD8 compartment. Booster samples showed a return of most primary-vaccination clones (approximately 95% CD4, around 85% CD8).

This sequence was found in a man aged 25-45 years who received the YFV17D yellow fever vaccine. The sample consisted of PBMCs, taken on the day of the yellow fever booster vaccination. The chain has TRBV3-1 and TRBJ2-7; possibly TRBD2 for D (6 bases). This chain's CDR3 is CASSREPRSYEQYF. The CDR3 DNA sequence: TGTGCCAGCAGTCGGGAGCCTAGATCCTACGAGCAGTACTTC.